One and the same sample provided the 28 T cell receptor beta chains below, sequenced in a study of vaccination effects on CD4 cells after COVID-19. Their antigens are not known. Peptide-pool stimulation followed by sequencing identified expanded antigen-specific CD4+ clonotypes in the ViraFEST assay. The authors isolated CD4+ T cells after around 9 days of culture. Participants received two doses of either the BNT162b2 or mRNA-1273 vaccine. Profiled with immunoSEQ multiplex PCR; TCRdb holds only in-frame clones, not every one. The table has more than 25,000 clones, around 75% seen once. This sample comprised CD4+ T cells from PBMCs cultured with HCoV-229E spike peptides, obtained after COVID-19 vaccination. The receptors originated from a human donor who received a COVID-19 vaccine.

The gene calls are TRBV29-1 and TRBJ2-2, with TRBD1 identical over 8 bases. J gave up 0 bases and V 7 bases, and 7 bases lay outside the gene matches. This CDR3 is 15 amino acids long. Germline lookup yields CDR1 SQVTM and CDR2 ANQGSEA. CDR3 loop: CSARTGWTNTGELFF. The CDR3 region has the DNA TGCAGCGCCCGGACAGGGTGGACGAACACCGGGGAGCTGTTTTTT.

The rearrangement joins TRBV5-8 to TRBJ2-7; D not certain. The CDR3 has 14 residues. Trimming left V 1 base short and J 5 bases short, with 13 bases between. The germline V gene encodes CDR1 SGHTS and CDR2 YDEGEE. CDR3 in DNA: TGTGCCAGCAGCTTGACTCACAGCAGGAACGAGCAGTACTTC. Residues: CASSLTHSRNEQYF.

The chain uses TRBV10-1 and TRBJ2-3; the D is unclear. This CDR3 has 14 residues. Germline assignment: CDR1 WNHNN and CDR2 SYGVQD (reference sequence). The ends were cut back, 4 bases at V and 2 bases at J, with 10 bases in the middle. The CDR3 sequence: CASSGGLITDTQYF. The CDR3 DNA follows: TGCGCCAGCAGTGGTGGGTTAATCACAGATACGCAGTATTTT.

This chain's CDR3 is CAISGPQQGNTEAFF. Written as DNA, the CDR3 is TGTGCCATCAGCGGCCCTCAGCAGGGGAACACTGAAGCTTTCTTT. The V and J genes are TRBV10-3 and TRBJ1-1, with D perhaps TRBD1 (5 bases). V gave up 6 bases and J gave up 1 base, with 15 bases separating them. The CDR3 consists of 15 residues. CDR1 and CDR2 from the germline V gene are ENHRY and SYGVKD.

The chain recombines TRBV30 with TRBJ1-6, with D possibly TRBD1 on 5 matching bases. Germline loops: CDR1 GTSNPN, CDR2 SVGIG (reference sequence). The CDR3 totals 12 residues. V gave up 1 base and J gave up 7 bases, with 5 bases separating them. The CDR3 loop reads CAWSGQNSPLHF. The CDR3 DNA reads as TGTGCCTGGAGTGGACAGAATTCACCCCTCCACTTT. Full variable domain (rest looked up from reference TRBV30 and TRBJ1-6): SQTIHQWPATLVQPVGSPLSLECTVEGTSNPNLYWYRQAAGRGLQLLFYSVGIGQISSEVPQNLSASRPQDRQFILSSKKLLLSDSGFYLCAWSGQNSPLHFGNGTRLTVT.

The genes are TRBV18 and TRBJ1-5; D perhaps matches TRBD1 (6 bases). The germline V gene has CDR1 KGHSH and CDR2 LQKENI. Trimming shortened V by 3 bases and J by 3 bases, and 12 bases separated the two germline ends. The CDR3 is 15 amino acids. The CDR3 loop is CASSPRGGTNQPQHF. CDR3 coding DNA: TGTGCCAGCTCACCTAGGGGGGGGACCAATCAGCCCCAGCATTTT.

CDR3 coding DNA: TGTGCCAGCAGCCACATCAAGGGGACTTCAGGGAGATCCTACAATGAGCAGTTCTTC. Its translation is CASSHIKGTSGRSYNEQFF. This rearrangement joins TRBV14 to TRBJ2-1; a weak D match, TRBD2 (6 bases). The CDR3 covers 19 residues. Germline CDR1 and CDR2: SGHDN and FVKESK. V lost 3 bases and J 1 base, leaving 22 bases between the germline ends.

The V and J genes are TRBV6-4 and TRBJ2-3; 7 nucleotides agree with TRBD2. Germline V gives CDR1 MRHNA, CDR2 SNTAGT. The CDR3 contains 15 residues. V dropped 4 bases and J dropped 0; count of bases not matched to a gene: 4. CDR3 sequence reads: CASSVGLTSTDTQYF. CDR3 bases: TGTGCCAGCAGTGTGGGACTAACTAGCACAGATACGCAGTATTTT.

This clone came up once. CDR3 sequence: CASSFQGGDTQYF. CDR3 DNA: TGTGCCAGCAGCTTCCAGGGGGGAGATACGCAGTATTTT. The rearrangement uses TRBV5-4 and TRBJ2-3, with D maybe TRBD1 (7 bases). There are 13 residues in the CDR3. Germline lookup yields CDR1 SGHNT and CDR2 YYREEE (reference sequence). The V end lost 2 bases, the J end lost 5 bases, and 9 bases lay between the germline ends.

This clone occurred once. The chain recombines TRBV6-5 with TRBJ1-4; D unresolved. Trimming shortened V by 7 bases and J by 2 bases, and 11 bases separated the two germline ends. The germline gives CDR1 MNHEY, CDR2 SVGAGI. CDR3 size: 14 residues. CDR3 in DNA: TGTGCCAGCACCAACAGCCTCACTAATGAAAAACTGTTTTTT. Amino acid sequence: CASTNSLTNEKLFF.

This chain links TRBV2 with TRBJ2-5; 12 bases are shared with TRBD2. CDR3 length: 16 amino acids. With V trimmed by 2 bases and J by 2 bases, 3 bases remained unmatched. Germline CDR1 is SNHLY and CDR2 is FYNNEI. CDR3 protein: CASSESSGGDQETQYF. DNA for the CDR3: TGTGCCAGCAGTGAATCTAGCGGGGGGGATCAAGAGACCCAGTACTTC.

The chain employs TRBV18 and TRBJ1-2; D possibly corresponds to TRBD1 (5 bases). Between the trimmed V and J ends, which lost 0 bases and 8 bases, there was a span of 10 bases. Germline V CDR1 and CDR2: KGHSH, LQKENI. The CDR3 covers 13 residues. The DNA of the CDR3 is TGTGCCAGCTCACCACCGCCGAGGGACGGCTACACCTTC. Residues: CASSPPPRDGYTF.

This chain uses TRBV6-6 with TRBJ1-6, with unresolved D. The CDR3 is 13 residues long. The germline CDR1 and CDR2 sequences are MNHNY and SVGAGI (reference sequence). Trimming left V 4 bases short and J 10 bases short, with 11 bases between. For the CDR3, the DNA is TGTGCCAGCAGTTCCTCCCAGAGGTCACCCCTCCACTTT. Protein sequence: CASSSSQRSPLHF.

Points on this clone: The junction does not match germline at one end; this may be a read error. The chain combines TRBV2 with TRBJ2-3; 8 positions agree with TRBD2. The germline gives CDR1 SNHLY, CDR2 FYNNEI. CDR3 size: 14 residues. The CDR3 region is CAGRREGLGDTQYF. The CDR3 region has the DNA TGTGCCGGCAGACGGGAGGGCCTTGGAGATACGCAGTATTTT.

The CDR3 spells CASSRQTYNEQFF. CDR3 bases: TGTGCCAGCAGTCGACAGACCTACAATGAGCAGTTCTTC. V usage is TRBV6-5 and J usage is TRBJ2-1; possibly TRBD1 for D (5 bases). Per germline, CDR1 MNHEY and CDR2 SVGAGI. V lost 5 bases to trimming and J lost 2 bases, with 7 bases between them. This CDR3 comprises 13 residues.

V gene TRBV5-6 combines with J gene TRBJ2-7; D may be TRBD1 (6 bases). The CDR3 has 13 amino acids. V was clipped by 4 bases and J by 2 bases, with 10 bases between them. Germline V lookup: CDR1 SGHDT, CDR2 YYEEEE. The CDR3 region has the DNA TGTGCCAGCAGCGTGGACAGCGCCTACGAGCAGTACTTC. It specifies CASSVDSAYEQYF.

CDR3 bases: TGTGCCATCAGTGAGACGGTCCAAGAGACCCAGTACTTC. Its protein is CAISETVQETQYF. The chain carries TRBV10-3 and TRBJ2-5; D is unclear. V was cut by 2 bases and J by 1 base, with 5 bases left in between. The CDR3 spans 13 residues. Looked up from germline, CDR1 is ENHRY and CDR2 is SYGVKD.

This sequence joins TRBV7-9 and TRBJ2-1, with unresolved D. V was shortened by 1 base and J by 10 bases, with 14 bases between the two germline ends. The CDR3 consists of 14 residues. Germline loops: CDR1 SEHNR, CDR2 FQNEAQ (reference sequence). The CDR3 bases are TGTGCCAGCAGCTTAGATACCCCAGCAGCGGAGCAGTTCTTC. Its protein product is CASSLDTPAAEQFF.

The V call is TRBV24-1, the J call TRBJ1-1; D call uncertain. CDR1 is KGHDR, CDR2 SFDVKD, per germline. Trimming took off 0 bases at V and 3 bases at J, with 10 bases between the two ends. The CDR3 is 15 residues long. The chain's CDR3 is CATSDLRRNYTEAFF. In DNA form, the CDR3 reads TGTGCCACCAGTGATTTGCGCAGGAACTACACTGAAGCTTTCTTT.

The genes are TRBV4-2 and TRBJ2-7; TRBD2 agrees at 10 bases. Germline V gene data show CDR1 as LGHNA and CDR2 as YNFKEQ. CDR3 length equals 17 residues. V shed 1 base, J shed 3 bases, and the junction held 9 bases outside the gene matches. In DNA, the CDR3 is TGTGCCAGCAGCCAAGCGCCAGCGGGAGGGCCTGACTACGAGCAGTACTTC. Translated, it gives CASSQAPAGGPDYEQYF.

The V and J genes are TRBV10-1 and TRBJ2-2, with 7 bases lining up with TRBD1. V trimming: 6 bases; J trimming: 6 bases; junction bases outside the gene matches: 16. Germline loops: CDR1 WNHNN, CDR2 SYGVQD (reference sequence). The length of the CDR3 is 17 residues. CDR3 in DNA: TGCGCCAGCAGAGCCGACAGGGAACTCTCTTTATCCGGGGAGCTGTTTTTT. Translation: CASRADRELSLSGELFF.

The chain carries TRBV7-9 and TRBJ1-6, with D possibly matching TRBD1 (5 bases). The germline V and J ends were trimmed by 2 bases and 0 bases, with 11 bases remaining between them. In germline, CDR1 is SEHNR, CDR2 FQNEAQ (reference sequence). This CDR3 region has 17 residues. Written as DNA, the CDR3 is TGTGCCAGCAGCTTATCCAGGGAGAACTCCTATAATTCACCCCTCCACTTT. Amino acids: CASSLSRENSYNSPLHF. Filled out from reference TRBV7-9 and TRBJ1-6, the complete variable domain reads DTGVSQNPRHKITKRGQNVTFRCDPISEHNRLYWYRQTLGQGPEFLTYFQNEAQLEKSRLLSDRFSAERPKGSFSTLEIQRTEQGDSAMYLCASSLSRENSYNSPLHFGNGTRLTVT.

In its sample, this clone was seen a few times. The rearrangement links TRBV2 to TRBJ1-4, with TRBD1 matching 9 bases. Germline CDR1 SNHLY, CDR2 FYNNEI. The length of the CDR3 is 14 residues. After removal of 6 bases from V and 7 bases from J, the junction contained 6 bases not matched to a gene. DNA for the CDR3: TGTGCCAGCAGGGAAAGACAGGGGGGTGAAAAACTGTTTTTT. Protein product: CASRERQGGEKLFF.

The rearrangement links TRBV28 to TRBJ1-2; D is unclear. The CDR3 has 12 residues. The germline gives CDR1 MDHEN, CDR2 SYDVKM. V was cut by 6 bases and J by 2 bases, with 7 bases left in between. The CDR3 coding sequence is TGTGCCAGCAGCACGTTAAACTATGGCTACACCTTC. It translates to CASSTLNYGYTF.

The table lists this clone with a count of one. V and J are TRBV6-5 and TRBJ2-1; TRBD2 matches at 10 bases. The CDR3 covers 15 residues. V lost 8 bases to trimming and J lost 4 bases; unmatched junction nucleotides: 8. Germline CDR1 reads MNHEY; CDR2 reads SVGAGI. The CDR3: CASQHSAGGYNEQFF. As DNA, the CDR3 is TGTGCCAGCCAACACTCAGCGGGAGGGTACAATGAGCAGTTCTTC.

The chain links TRBV24-1 to TRBJ1-2, with D uncertain. V lost 0 bases and J 0 bases, leaving 16 bases between the germline ends. The CDR3 contains 18 residues. Germline CDR1 KGHDR, CDR2 SFDVKD. The CDR3 nucleotides read TGTGCCACCAGTGATTTGATGGAAGAGTGTAAGGCTAACTATGGCTACACCTTC. Protein product: CATSDLMEECKANYGYTF.

The chain combines TRBV6-1 with TRBJ1-5, with a tentative D call TRBD1 (5 bases). CDR1 MNHNS and CDR2 SASEGT come from the germline V gene. V was clipped by 1 base and J by 2 bases, with 6 bases between them. The CDR3 is made up of 14 amino acids. CDR3 sequence reads: CASSEGGGNQPQHF. DNA of the CDR3: TGTGCCAGCAGTGAAGGAGGGGGCAATCAGCCCCAGCATTTT.

The J gene is TRBJ1-1, the V gene TRBV5-1; 7 bases fit TRBD1. Germline-derived CDR1 and CDR2 are SGHRS and YFSETQ. This CDR3 spans 15 amino acids. V lost 4 bases, J lost 3 bases, and 9 bases stayed unmatched. CDR3 amino acids: CASSPQSQGYTEAFF. The CDR3 nucleotides read TGCGCCAGCAGCCCCCAATCACAGGGGTACACTGAAGCTTTCTTT.